These T cell receptor beta chains were read from a single sample in a study of T cells in Graves' hyperthyroidism and ophthalmopathy. TCRdb used MiXCR to reprocess the multiplex PCR reads, holding one entry per CDR3 protein. The repertoire holds over 400,000 distinct CDR3 sequences, with around a fifth as singletons. Sequencing input: blood. The receptors were gathered from a woman aged 70 to 79 with Graves' ophthalmopathy. Each CDR3 is given with its conserved first and last residue. The order of the fields is J gene, D gene, clone size, V gene, CDR3 DNA, CDR3 protein. A D gene is named only where the DNA matches it firmly. Not every row has a clone size; where given, it reads once, few, many or a size class.

j_gene: TRBJ1-1; d_gene: NA; abundance: many; v_gene: TRBV12-3/TRBV12-4; CDR3nt: TGTGCCAGCAGTTTCTTAGTTAGAGTGAACACTGAAGCTTTCTTT; CDR3aa: CASSFLVRVNTEAFF
j_gene: TRBJ2-7; d_gene: NA; abundance: once; v_gene: TRBV6-1; CDR3nt: TGTGCCAGCAGTGAAAGTTTCTCCCTAAGGCCCTACGAGCAGTACTTC; CDR3aa: CASSESFSLRPYEQYF
j_gene: TRBJ1-1; d_gene: NA; abundance: NA; v_gene: TRBV3-1; CDR3nt: TGTGCCAGCGGTAGGGTCTCTGAAGCTTTCTTT; CDR3aa: CASGRVSEAFF
j_gene: TRBJ2-2; d_gene: NA; abundance: once; v_gene: TRBV24-1; CDR3nt: TGTGCCACCAGGCCGAGAGGTGTCACCGGGGAGCTGTTTTTT; CDR3aa: CATRPRGVTGELFF
j_gene: TRBJ1-2; d_gene: TRBD1; abundance: many; v_gene: TRBV28; CDR3nt: TGTGCCAGCAGTTTAAGCACGACAGGGGGCTATGGCTACACCTTC; CDR3aa: CASSLSTTGGYGYTF
j_gene: TRBJ2-7; d_gene: TRBD2; abundance: many; v_gene: TRBV12-3/TRBV12-4; CDR3nt: TGTGCCAGCAGTTTGGGGGAGGGAAGCTACGAGCAGTACTTC; CDR3aa: CASSLGEGSYEQYF
j_gene: TRBJ2-1; d_gene: NA; abundance: NA; v_gene: TRBV11-2; CDR3nt: TGTGCCAGCAGCCCAGACAGGTACGGGGGCGATGAGCAGTTCTTC; CDR3aa: CASSPDRYGGDEQFF
j_gene: TRBJ2-7; d_gene: NA; abundance: NA; v_gene: TRBV7-9; CDR3nt: TGTGCCAGCAGCCCCCAAGGACCATCCTACGAGCAGTACTTC; CDR3aa: CASSPQGPSYEQYF
j_gene: TRBJ2-3; d_gene: NA; abundance: few; v_gene: TRBV6-2/TRBV6-3; CDR3nt: TGTGCCAGCAGTTACTCTGGCGGGACCGGAACAGATACGCAGTATTTT; CDR3aa: CASSYSGGTGTDTQYF
j_gene: TRBJ2-7; d_gene: TRBD1; abundance: NA; v_gene: TRBV18; CDR3nt: TGTGCCAGCTCACAGGAGAGGGACAGGGTCTACGAGCAGTACTTC; CDR3aa: CASSQERDRVYEQYF
j_gene: TRBJ1-1; d_gene: NA; abundance: few; v_gene: TRBV25-1; CDR3nt: TGTGCCAGCAGTGGTGGGGGGCGACGGGGCACTGAAGCTTTCTTT; CDR3aa: CASSGGGRRGTEAFF
j_gene: TRBJ2-1; d_gene: NA; abundance: many; v_gene: TRBV11-3; CDR3nt: TGTGCCAGCAGCTCGACCCTGGGGGGCGATGAGCAGTTCTTC; CDR3aa: CASSSTLGGDEQFF
j_gene: TRBJ2-7; d_gene: NA; abundance: many; v_gene: TRBV6-2/TRBV6-3; CDR3nt: TGTGCCAGCAGTCTCTCACCCTCCGACCATTCTTACTACGAGCAGTACTTC; CDR3aa: CASSLSPSDHSYYEQYF
j_gene: TRBJ2-5; d_gene: TRBD1; abundance: many; v_gene: TRBV20-1; CDR3nt: TGCAGTGCACGACCAGGACAGGCGAGGCAGACCCAGTACTTC; CDR3aa: CSARPGQARQTQYF
j_gene: TRBJ2-5; d_gene: NA; abundance: many; v_gene: TRBV11-2; CDR3nt: TGTGCCAGCAGCTTAGGGACAGCCCAAGAGACCCAGTACTTC; CDR3aa: CASSLGTAQETQYF
j_gene: TRBJ2-7; d_gene: TRBD2; abundance: few; v_gene: TRBV3-1; CDR3nt: TGTGCCAGCAGCCAAGAACGGCTAGCGGGAGCCTACGAGCAGTACTTC; CDR3aa: CASSQERLAGAYEQYF
j_gene: TRBJ2-7; d_gene: NA; abundance: NA; v_gene: TRBV7-2; CDR3nt: TGTGCCAGCAGCTTAATGGACATCCCCGGGGAGCAGTACTTC; CDR3aa: CASSLMDIPGEQYF
j_gene: TRBJ1-1; d_gene: NA; abundance: many; v_gene: TRBV6-1; CDR3nt: TGTGCCAGCAGTCAAATGCGAGACACTGAAGCTTTCTTT; CDR3aa: CASSQMRDTEAFF
j_gene: TRBJ1-2; d_gene: NA; abundance: few; v_gene: TRBV11-2; CDR3nt: TGTGCCAGCAGCTTTGGGGAATGGGGCTACACCTTC; CDR3aa: CASSFGEWGYTF
j_gene: TRBJ1-6; d_gene: NA; abundance: few; v_gene: TRBV12-5; CDR3nt: TGTGCTAGTGCCCCGGACTATAATTCACCCCTCCACTTT; CDR3aa: CASAPDYNSPLHF
j_gene: TRBJ1-2; d_gene: NA; abundance: many; v_gene: TRBV2; CDR3nt: TGTGCCAGCAGTGAAGCGGGGGGGCGTTATGGCTACACCTTC; CDR3aa: CASSEAGGRYGYTF
j_gene: TRBJ1-1; d_gene: TRBD1; abundance: NA; v_gene: TRBV5-4; CDR3nt: TGTGCCAGCAGCATGGGACAGGGAGACACTGAAGCTTTCTTT; CDR3aa: CASSMGQGDTEAFF
j_gene: TRBJ1-6; d_gene: NA; abundance: NA; v_gene: TRBV11-2; CDR3nt: TGTGCCAGCAGCTTAGTGGGGACACTGGGAATGTTTTCACCCCTCCACTTT; CDR3aa: CASSLVGTLGMFSPLHF
j_gene: TRBJ2-7; d_gene: NA; abundance: many; v_gene: TRBV28; CDR3nt: TGTGCCAGCAGTTCCGGGACGGTCTTCTACGAGCAGTACTTC; CDR3aa: CASSSGTVFYEQYF
j_gene: TRBJ2-7; d_gene: TRBD2; abundance: few; v_gene: TRBV7-2; CDR3nt: TGTGCCAGCAGCTTTCGCTGGGCGGGAGGGTCCTACGAGCAGTACTTC; CDR3aa: CASSFRWAGGSYEQYF
j_gene: TRBJ2-7; d_gene: NA; abundance: NA; v_gene: TRBV10-3; CDR3nt: TGTGCCATCAGTGAGACAAACGGGGACGAGCAGTACTTC; CDR3aa: CAISETNGDEQYF
j_gene: TRBJ1-1; d_gene: NA; abundance: NA; v_gene: TRBV5-1; CDR3nt: TGCGCCAGCAGCTTAGTAGCAGGGAACACTGAAGCTTTCTTT; CDR3aa: CASSLVAGNTEAFF
j_gene: TRBJ1-4; d_gene: NA; abundance: NA; v_gene: TRBV20-1; CDR3nt: TGCAGTGTCACGACGGCTAATGAAAAACTGTTTTTT; CDR3aa: CSVTTANEKLFF
j_gene: TRBJ2-5; d_gene: TRBD2; abundance: NA; v_gene: TRBV5-1; CDR3nt: TGCGCCAGCAGCCAAGATCGACAGGGTGCTAGCGGGAGCCAAGAGACCCAGTACTTC; CDR3aa: CASSQDRQGASGSQETQYF